This T cell receptor beta chain originates from a study of Ad26.COV2.S vaccination and SARS-CoV-2 variants. Study details: The COV1001 Ad26.COV2.S trial arm included the donor. Each vaccinee took Ad26.COV2.S intramuscularly, once or twice 56 days apart.

The sample's treatment: some 19 received Ad26.COV2.S at low or high dose, single or two shots; about 5 received placebo; per-sample allocation not given. Day 63 after the first vaccine or placebo injection was the time point for sampling. This person who donated was an adult of 18-55 years in Boston. Libraries were prepared by immunoSEQ multiplex PCR; TCRdb keeps only in-frame clonotypes and omits some of them. The data contain some 340,000 clones, about 82% of them singletons. The material sequenced was peripheral blood, taken in a trial of Ad26.COV2.S vaccine versus placebo. This TCR was recovered from a person between 18 and 60 years old who received the Ad26.COV2.S COVID-19 vaccine or a placebo.

The CDR3 DNA is TGTGCCAGCAGCTTCCGAGGGAATGGTCAGCCCCAGCATTTT. It specifies CASSFRGNGQPQHF. The gene calls are TRBV5-8 and TRBJ1-5; D is undetermined. V was trimmed by 2 bases and J by 6 bases, leaving 12 bases between them. The V gene's germline CDR1 is SGHTS and CDR2 YDEGEE. CDR3 length: 14 amino acids. Based on the CDR3 plus reference TRBV5-8 and TRBJ1-5, the full variable domain is EAGVTQSPTHLIKTRGQQATLRCSPISGHTSVYWYQQALGLGLQFLLWYDEGEERNRGNFPPRFSGRQFPNYSSELNVNALELEDSALYLCASSFRGNGQPQHFGDGTRLSIL.